One T cell receptor beta chain is described in this entry. This clone was counted a few times. The target of this receptor is not known. Base-call qualities are not available, and no considerably larger clone is one nucleotide away. These data are taken from a study of beta chain features in type 1 diabetes (dated by TCRdb to 2016 to 2019). Background on the whole study: Patients and healthy donors did not differ in mean age, gender distribution, total cell number or subset yield. A total of some 100,000,000 sorted cells were examined across all samples, and the number of cells per subset was strongly correlated with RNA yield. Naive and central memory subsets were obtained from all 28 donors, but regulatory and stem cell-like memory subsets were isolated from only 8 patients and roughly eight healthy donors. The study compared TCRB repertoires of sorted circulating CD4+ T cell subsets between recently diagnosed type 1 diabetes patients and matched healthy donors.

There are 17 amino acids in the CDR3, from cysteine to phenylalanine inclusive. The CDR3 DNA has 51 bases and is translated from base 1. Trimming takes 10 bases off V and 0 bases off J; junction bases not matched to a gene: 15. Taken from the germline V gene, the CDR1 and CDR2 loops are ENHRY and SYGVKD. From each donor, a single peripheral blood sample of around 120 mL on average was drawn into heparinised tubes. A BD FACSAria II was used to sort naive, central memory, regulatory and stem cell-like memory CD4+ T cells with a panel that included CD45RO, CCR7, CD25, CD127, CD95 and CD27. Every sorted population had a purity above 98%. PBMCs were isolated right away by Lymphoprep density gradient centrifugation and were stained directly, without culture. Samples were stained and sorted in pairs, with one healthy donor and one patient per experiment, so that batch effects were minimized. All of the isolated RNA was reverse transcribed with the High Capacity cDNA Reverse Transcription Kit, so expressed TCRB transcripts were sequenced. Deep immunoSEQ sequencing was performed on naive, central memory and regulatory T cell samples, with an average of about 4 million total reads per sample. Sorted cells were lysed in RLT buffer, and RNA was extracted using DNase-treated RNeasy Micro or Mini kits according to cell number. To prevent cross-contamination, every cell subset was processed on its own, while patient and healthy donor samples were processed together. The immunoSEQ multiplex PCR was used to amplify TCRB sequences from cDNA, yielding 87-bp fragments that span the CDR3 region. The amplicons were sequenced using the Illumina HiSeq platform. Turning to the authors' computational methods: PCR bias was computationally corrected using synthetic template baselines, reads within Hamming distance 2 were collapsed, and singletons that could not be merged were discarded. By aligning reads against IMGT, V, D and J genes, CDR3 length, and insertions or deletions at six rearrangement sites were assigned. Within each subset, clonotype counts were normalized to sorted cell number, and only after that were true diversity and Gini coefficients computed with the tcR R package. The overlap coefficient, calculated on TCRB nucleotide sequences, was used to quantify repertoire sharing. TCRdb re-hosts the immuneACCESS table, in-frame sequences only. Its copies lack some clones; in the studies checked, an unresolved V gene accounts for under half of them, and the cause for the rest is not known. For V, J and clone size, that table is used; D and trimming come from the DNA. Recorded for this sample are under 130,000 clones; around 30% of them occurred a single time. 0.53% of the sample is taken by the ten largest.

What the work shows at the level of the full study, not this receptor alone: In all four CD4+ subsets, TCRB CDR3 length was moderately but significantly shorter in type 1 diabetes patients. Only small numbers of individuals were included in the HLA sub-analyses, which left unresolved whether HLA type had any influence on TCRB rearrangement. At VDJ recombination sites, type 1 diabetes patients had fewer insertions and more deleted nucleotides, which implies abnormalities in thymic rearrangement. Sequencing cDNA rather than genomic DNA could over-represent highly expressing activated cells, although activation and CD3 levels did not differ between groups. Shorter templates might have been favored by PCR, but patient and control samples were amplified and corrected together, so both groups would have been affected equally by any skew. Naive, central memory and regulatory TCRB repertoires appeared more similar among patients than among healthy donors.

Material for sequencing was central memory CD4+ T cells from blood. This clonotype originated in a young woman with type 1 diabetes. The V gene is TRBV10-3 and the J gene is TRBJ1-5; TRBD1 fits 7 bases in the junction. CDR3 loop: CATHIGTVGSSNQPQHF. The base sequence is TGTGCCACTCACATTGGGACAGTAGGGTCTAGCAATCAGCCCCAGCATTTT.